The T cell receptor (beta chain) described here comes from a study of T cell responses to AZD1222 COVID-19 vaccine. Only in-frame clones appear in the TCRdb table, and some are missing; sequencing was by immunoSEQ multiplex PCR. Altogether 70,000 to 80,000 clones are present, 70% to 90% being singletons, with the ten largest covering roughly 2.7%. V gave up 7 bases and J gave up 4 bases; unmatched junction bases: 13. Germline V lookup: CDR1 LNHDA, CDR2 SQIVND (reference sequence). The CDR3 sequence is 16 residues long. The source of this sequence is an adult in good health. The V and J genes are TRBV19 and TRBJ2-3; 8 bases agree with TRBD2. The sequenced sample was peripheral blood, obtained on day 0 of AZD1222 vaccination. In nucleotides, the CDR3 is TGTGCCAGTACCCCCCAGCGGGGGTTCCCGCCAGATACGCAGTATTTT. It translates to CASTPQRGFPPDTQYF.